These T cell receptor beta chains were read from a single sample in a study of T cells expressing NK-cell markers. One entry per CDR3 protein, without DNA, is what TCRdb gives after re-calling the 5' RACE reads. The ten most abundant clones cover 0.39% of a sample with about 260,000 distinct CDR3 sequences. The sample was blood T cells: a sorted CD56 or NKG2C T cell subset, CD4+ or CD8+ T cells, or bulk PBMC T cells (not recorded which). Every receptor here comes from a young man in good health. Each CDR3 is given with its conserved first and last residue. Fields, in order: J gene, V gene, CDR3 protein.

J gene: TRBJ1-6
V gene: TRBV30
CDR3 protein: CAWSVRDKNSPLHF

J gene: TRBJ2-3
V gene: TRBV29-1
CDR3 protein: CSVEDGSREQYF

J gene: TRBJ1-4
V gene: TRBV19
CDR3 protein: CASAGTEISTNEKLFF

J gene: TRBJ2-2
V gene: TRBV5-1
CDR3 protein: CASSLALAEGTGELFF

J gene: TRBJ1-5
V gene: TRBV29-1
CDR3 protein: CSVAGQGNQPQHF

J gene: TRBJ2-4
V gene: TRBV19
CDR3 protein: CASSIAGHKNIQYF

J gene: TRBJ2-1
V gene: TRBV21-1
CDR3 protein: CASRLGIEQFF

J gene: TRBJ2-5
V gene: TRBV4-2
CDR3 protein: CASSRETDRGETQYF

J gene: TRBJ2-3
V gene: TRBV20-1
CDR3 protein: CSPEDLAGGRSDTQYF

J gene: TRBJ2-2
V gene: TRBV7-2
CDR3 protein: CASSLWGQGNTGELFF

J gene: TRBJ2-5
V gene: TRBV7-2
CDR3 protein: CASSFQRVSRGETQYF

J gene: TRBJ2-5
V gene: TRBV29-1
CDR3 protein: CSPGHGRELQETQYF

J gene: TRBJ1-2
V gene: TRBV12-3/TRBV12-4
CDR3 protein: CASSFADYGYTF

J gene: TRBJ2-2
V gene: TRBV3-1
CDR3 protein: CASSPKIIQGGPNTGELFF

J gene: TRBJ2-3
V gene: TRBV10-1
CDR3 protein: CASSEGTSSDTQYF

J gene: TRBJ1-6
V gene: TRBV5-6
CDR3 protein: CASSPGSVNGSPLHF

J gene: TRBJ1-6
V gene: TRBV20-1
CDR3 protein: CSARDSEYPDSPLHF

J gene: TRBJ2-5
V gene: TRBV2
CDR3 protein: CASSLALIQETQYF

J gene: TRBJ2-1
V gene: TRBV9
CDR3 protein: CASSVASRNSYNEQFF

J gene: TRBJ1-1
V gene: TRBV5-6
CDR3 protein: CASRAEGNTEAFF

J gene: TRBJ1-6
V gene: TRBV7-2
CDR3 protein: CASSKPGQGWDSPLHF

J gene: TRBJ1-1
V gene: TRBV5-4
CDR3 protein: CASSLAPRGTEAFF

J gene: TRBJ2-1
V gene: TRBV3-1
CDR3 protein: CASTLLEGNEQFF

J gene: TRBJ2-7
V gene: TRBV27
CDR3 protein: CASSPRTSREQYF

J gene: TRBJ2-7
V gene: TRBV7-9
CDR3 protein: CASSRRAGGHDEQYF

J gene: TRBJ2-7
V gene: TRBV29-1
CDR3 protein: CSVEEQWGEQYF

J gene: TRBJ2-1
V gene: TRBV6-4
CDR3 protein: CASSDSMVGYNEQFF

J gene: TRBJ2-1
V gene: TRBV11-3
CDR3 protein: CASNPGLATNEQFF

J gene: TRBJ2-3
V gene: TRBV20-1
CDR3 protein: CSAIPSLNTQYF

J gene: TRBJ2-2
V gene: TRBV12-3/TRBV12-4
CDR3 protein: CASSSTLRREWAGELFF

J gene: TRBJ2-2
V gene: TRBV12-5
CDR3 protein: CASGLVFSGQANTGELFF

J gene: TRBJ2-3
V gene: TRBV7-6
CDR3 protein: CASSLGGLAGGADTQYF

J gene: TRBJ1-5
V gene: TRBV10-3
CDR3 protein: CAISLDGSNQPQHF

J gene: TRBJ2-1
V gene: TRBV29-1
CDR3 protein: CSVERQGGTEQFF

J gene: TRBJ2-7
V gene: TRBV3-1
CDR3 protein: CASSGGISGGSYEQYF

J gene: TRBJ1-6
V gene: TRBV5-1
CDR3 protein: CASSLDQPGVSPLHF

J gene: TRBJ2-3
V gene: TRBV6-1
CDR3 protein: CASPSPGERDPTQYF

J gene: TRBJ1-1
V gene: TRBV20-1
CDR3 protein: CSAIFSGVNTEAFF

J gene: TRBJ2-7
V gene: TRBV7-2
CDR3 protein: CASSPPTGWEQYF

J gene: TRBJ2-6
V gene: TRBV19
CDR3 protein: CASRYMVAPISGANVLTF

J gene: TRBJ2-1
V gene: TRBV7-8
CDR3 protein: CASSLGLAGFQFF

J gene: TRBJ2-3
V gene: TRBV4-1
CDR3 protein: CASSQDLIAQYF

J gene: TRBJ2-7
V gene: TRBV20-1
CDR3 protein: CSAWAAEVNYEQYF

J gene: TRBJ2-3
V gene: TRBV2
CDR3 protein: CASKATDTQYF

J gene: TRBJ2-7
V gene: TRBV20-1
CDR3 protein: CSARGRLAGGNYEQYF

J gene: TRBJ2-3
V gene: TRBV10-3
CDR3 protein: CAISESVAGSSTDTQYF